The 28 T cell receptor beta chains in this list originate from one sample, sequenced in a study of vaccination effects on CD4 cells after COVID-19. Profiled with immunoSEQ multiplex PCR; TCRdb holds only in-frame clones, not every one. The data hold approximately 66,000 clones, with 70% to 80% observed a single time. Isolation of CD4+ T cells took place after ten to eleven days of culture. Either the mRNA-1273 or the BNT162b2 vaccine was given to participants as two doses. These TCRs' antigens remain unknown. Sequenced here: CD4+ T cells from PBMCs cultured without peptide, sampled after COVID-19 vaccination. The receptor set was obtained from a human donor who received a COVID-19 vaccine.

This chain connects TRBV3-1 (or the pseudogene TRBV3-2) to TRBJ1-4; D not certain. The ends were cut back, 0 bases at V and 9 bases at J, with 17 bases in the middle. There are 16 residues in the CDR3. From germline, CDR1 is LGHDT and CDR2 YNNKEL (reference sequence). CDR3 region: CASSQDKGNLMKKLFF. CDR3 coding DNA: TGTGCCAGCAGCCAAGATAAGGGAAACCTAATGAAAAAACTGTTTTTT.

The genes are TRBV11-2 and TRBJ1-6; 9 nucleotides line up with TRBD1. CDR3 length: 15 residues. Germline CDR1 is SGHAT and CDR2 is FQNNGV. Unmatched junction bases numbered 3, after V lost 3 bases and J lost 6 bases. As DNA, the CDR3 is TGTGCCAGCAGCTTGGGACAGGGTCTTAATTCACCCCTCCACTTT. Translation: CASSLGQGLNSPLHF.

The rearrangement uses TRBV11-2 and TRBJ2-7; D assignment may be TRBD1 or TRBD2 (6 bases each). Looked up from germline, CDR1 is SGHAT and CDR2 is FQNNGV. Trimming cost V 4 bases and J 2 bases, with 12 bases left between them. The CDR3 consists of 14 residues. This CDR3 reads CASSYRRGAYEQYV. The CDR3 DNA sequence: TGTGCCAGCAGCTACCGGAGGGGGGCCTACGAGCAGTACGTC.

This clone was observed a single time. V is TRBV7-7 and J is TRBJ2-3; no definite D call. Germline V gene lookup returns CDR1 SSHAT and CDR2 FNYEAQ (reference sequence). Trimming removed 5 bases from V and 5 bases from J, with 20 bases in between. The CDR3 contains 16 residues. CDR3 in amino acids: CASSPNVDLSVDTQYF. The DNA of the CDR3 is TGTGCCAGCAGCCCGAACGTGGACCTTTCGGTAGATACGCAGTATTTT.

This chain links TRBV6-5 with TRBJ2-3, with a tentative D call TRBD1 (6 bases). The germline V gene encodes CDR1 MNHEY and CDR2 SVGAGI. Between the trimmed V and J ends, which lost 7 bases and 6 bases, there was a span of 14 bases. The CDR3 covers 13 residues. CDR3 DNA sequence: TGTGCCAGCACCTCGACTGGGGGCGATACGCAGTATTTT. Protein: CASTSTGGDTQYF.

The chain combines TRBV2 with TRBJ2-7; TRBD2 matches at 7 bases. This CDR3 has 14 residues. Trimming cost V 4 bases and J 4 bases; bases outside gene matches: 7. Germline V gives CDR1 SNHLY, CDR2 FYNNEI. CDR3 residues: CASSVREGTYEQYV. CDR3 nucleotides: TGTGCCAGCAGTGTAAGGGAGGGGACTTACGAGCAGTACGTC.

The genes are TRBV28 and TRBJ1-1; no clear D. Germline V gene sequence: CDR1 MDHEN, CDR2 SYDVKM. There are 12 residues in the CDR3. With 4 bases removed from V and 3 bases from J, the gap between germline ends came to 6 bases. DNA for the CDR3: TGTGCCAGCAGTTATAGTTACACTGAAGCTTTCTTT. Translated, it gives CASSYSYTEAFF.

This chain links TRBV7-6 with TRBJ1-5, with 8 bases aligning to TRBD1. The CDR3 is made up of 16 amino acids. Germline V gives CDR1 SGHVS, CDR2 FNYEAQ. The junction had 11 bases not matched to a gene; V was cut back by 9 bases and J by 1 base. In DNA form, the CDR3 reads TGTGCCAGTACTGGGGGACAGGTGGGGAGCAATCAGCCCCAGCATTTT. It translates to CASTGGQVGSNQPQHF. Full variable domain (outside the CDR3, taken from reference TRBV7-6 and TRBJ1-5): GAGVSQSPRYKVTKRGQDVALRCDPISGHVSLYWYRQALGQGPEFLTYFNYEAQQDKSGLPNDRFSAERPEGSISTLTIQRTEQRDSAMYRCASTGGQVGSNQPQHFGDGTRLSIL.

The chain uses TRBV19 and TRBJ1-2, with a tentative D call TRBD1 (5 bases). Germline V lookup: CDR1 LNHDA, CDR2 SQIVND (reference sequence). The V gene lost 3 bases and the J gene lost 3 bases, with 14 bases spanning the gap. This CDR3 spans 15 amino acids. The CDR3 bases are TGTGCCAGTAGTATTGCCAGCCTGGGGGACTATGGCTACACCTTC. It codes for CASSIASLGDYGYTF.

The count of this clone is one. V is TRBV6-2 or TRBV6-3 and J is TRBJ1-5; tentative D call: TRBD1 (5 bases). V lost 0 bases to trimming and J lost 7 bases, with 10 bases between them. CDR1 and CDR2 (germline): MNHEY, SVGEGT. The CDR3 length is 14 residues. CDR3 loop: CASSYSWGRQPQHF. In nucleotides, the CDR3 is TGTGCCAGCAGTTACTCGTGGGGCCGACAGCCCCAGCATTTT.

The CDR3 DNA reads TGTGCCAGCAGGAGCCCGGAAGGGATCACTGAAGCTTTCTTT. It yields the protein CASRSPEGITEAFF. This chain links TRBV6-6 with TRBJ1-1; D call uncertain. Germline lookup yields CDR1 MNHNY and CDR2 SVGAGI (reference sequence). V was cut by 6 bases and J by 4 bases, with 15 bases left in between. The CDR3 has 14 amino acids.

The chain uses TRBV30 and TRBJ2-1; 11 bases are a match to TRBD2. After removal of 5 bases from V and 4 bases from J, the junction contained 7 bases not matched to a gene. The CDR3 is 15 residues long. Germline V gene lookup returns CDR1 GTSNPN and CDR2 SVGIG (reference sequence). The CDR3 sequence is CAWQSGTSGYNEQFF. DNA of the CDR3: TGTGCCTGGCAGTCCGGGACTAGCGGATACAATGAGCAGTTCTTC.

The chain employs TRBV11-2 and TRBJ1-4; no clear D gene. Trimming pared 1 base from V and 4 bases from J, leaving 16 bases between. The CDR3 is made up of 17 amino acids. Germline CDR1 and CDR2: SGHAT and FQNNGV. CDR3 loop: CASSLATEGFGNEKLFF. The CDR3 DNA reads TGTGCCAGCAGCTTAGCCACGGAAGGGTTCGGTAATGAAAAACTGTTTTTT.

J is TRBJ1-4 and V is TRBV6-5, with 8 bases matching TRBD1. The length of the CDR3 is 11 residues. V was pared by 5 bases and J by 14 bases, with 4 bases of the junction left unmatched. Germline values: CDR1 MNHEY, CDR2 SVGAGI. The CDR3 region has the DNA TGTGCCAGCAGTAATGACAGGGGCCTGTTTTTT. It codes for CASSNDRGLFF.

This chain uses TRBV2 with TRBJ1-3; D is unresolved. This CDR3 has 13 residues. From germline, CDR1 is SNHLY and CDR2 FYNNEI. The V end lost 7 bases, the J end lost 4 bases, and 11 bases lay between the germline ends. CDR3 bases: TGTGCCAGCACCCGGGCCCGGGGAAACACCATATATTTT. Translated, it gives CASTRARGNTIYF.

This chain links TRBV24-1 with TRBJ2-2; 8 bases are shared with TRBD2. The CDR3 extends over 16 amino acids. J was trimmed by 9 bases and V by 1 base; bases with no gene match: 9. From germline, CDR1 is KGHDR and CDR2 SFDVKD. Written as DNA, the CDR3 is TGTGCCACCAGTGATTTCGGGAGGGGAGAGATCCGGGAGCTGTTTTTT. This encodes CATSDFGRGEIRELFF.

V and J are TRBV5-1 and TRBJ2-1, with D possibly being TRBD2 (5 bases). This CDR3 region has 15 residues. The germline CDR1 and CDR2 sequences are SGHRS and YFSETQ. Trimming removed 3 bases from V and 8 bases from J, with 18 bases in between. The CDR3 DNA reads TGCGCCAGCAGCTACCCGGGTTCCCGGGAACATGAGCAGTTCTTC. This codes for CASSYPGSREHEQFF. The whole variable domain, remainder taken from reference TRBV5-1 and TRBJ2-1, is KAGVTQTPRYLIKTRGQQVTLSCSPISGHRSVSWYQQTPGQGLQFLFEYFSETQRNKGNFPGRFSGRQFSNSRSEMNVSTLELGDSALYLCASSYPGSREHEQFFGPGTRLTVL.

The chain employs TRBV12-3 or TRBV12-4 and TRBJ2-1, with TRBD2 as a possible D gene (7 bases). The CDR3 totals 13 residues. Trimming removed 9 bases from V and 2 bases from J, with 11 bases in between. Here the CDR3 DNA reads TGTGCCAGTAGGGGGGGAACCTACAATGAGCAGTTCTTC. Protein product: CASRGGTYNEQFF.

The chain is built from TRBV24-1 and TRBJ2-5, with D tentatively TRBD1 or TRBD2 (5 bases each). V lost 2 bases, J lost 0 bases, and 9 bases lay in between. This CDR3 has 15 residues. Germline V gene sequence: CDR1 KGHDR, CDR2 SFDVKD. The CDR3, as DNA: TGTGCCACCAGTGATTCGGGACGGCACCAAGAGACCCAGTACTTC. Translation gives CATSDSGRHQETQYF.

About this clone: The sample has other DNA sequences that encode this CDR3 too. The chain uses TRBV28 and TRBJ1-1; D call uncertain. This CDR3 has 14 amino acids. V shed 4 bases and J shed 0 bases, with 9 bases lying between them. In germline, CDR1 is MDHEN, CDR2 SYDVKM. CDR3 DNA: TGTGCCAGCAGTTCGGTCAGCATGAACACTGAAGCTTTCTTT. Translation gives CASSSVSMNTEAFF.

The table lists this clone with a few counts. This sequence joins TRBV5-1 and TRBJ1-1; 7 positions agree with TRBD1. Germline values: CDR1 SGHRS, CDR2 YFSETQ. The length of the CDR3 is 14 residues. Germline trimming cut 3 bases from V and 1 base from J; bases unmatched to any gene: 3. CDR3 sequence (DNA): TGCGCCAGCAGCTGGGACAGCCCGAACACTGAAGCTTTCTTT. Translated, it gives CASSWDSPNTEAFF.

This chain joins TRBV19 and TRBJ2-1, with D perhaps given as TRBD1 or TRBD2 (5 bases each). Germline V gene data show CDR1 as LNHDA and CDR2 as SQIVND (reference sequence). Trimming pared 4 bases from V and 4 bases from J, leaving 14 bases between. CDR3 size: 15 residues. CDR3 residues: CASSRSGTGYNEQFF. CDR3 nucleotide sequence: TGTGCCAGTAGTAGATCCGGGACGGGTTACAATGAGCAGTTCTTC.

CDR3 sequence (DNA): TGTGCCAGCAGCTTTTCATCAGGGTCTGGGGGCTACACCTTC. Protein: CASSFSSGSGGYTF. The chain employs TRBV7-2 and TRBJ1-2, with D possibly being TRBD1 (5 bases). This CDR3 region has 14 residues. The ends were cut back, 3 bases at V and 8 bases at J, with 16 bases in the middle. In germline, CDR1 is SGHTA, CDR2 FQGNSA.

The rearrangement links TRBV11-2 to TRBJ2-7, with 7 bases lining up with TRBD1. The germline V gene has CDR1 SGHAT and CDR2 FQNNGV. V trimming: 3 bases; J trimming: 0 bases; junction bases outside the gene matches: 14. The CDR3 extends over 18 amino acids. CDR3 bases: TGTGCCAGCAGCTTCCCAGAACCGGGACAGTCATACTCCTACGAGCAGTACGTC. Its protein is CASSFPEPGQSYSYEQYV.

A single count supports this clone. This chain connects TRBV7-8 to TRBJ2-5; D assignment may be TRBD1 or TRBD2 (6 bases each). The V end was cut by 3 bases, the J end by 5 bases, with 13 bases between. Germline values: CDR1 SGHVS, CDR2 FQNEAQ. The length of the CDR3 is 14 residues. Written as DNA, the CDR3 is TGTGCCAGCAGCTTCTGGGGGGCTGGGGAGACCCAGTACTTC. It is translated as CASSFWGAGETQYF.

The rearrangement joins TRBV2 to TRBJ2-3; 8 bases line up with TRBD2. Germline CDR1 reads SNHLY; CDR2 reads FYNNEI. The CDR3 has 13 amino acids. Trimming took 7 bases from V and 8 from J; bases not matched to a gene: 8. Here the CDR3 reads CASNTGGVGTQYF. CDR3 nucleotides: TGTGCCAGCAATACGGGGGGGGTCGGTACGCAGTATTTT.

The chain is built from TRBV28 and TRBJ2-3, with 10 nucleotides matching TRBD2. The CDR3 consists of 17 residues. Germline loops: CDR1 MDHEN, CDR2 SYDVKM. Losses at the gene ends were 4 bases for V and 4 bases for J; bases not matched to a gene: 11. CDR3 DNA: TGTGCCAGCAGTTCCTGGGGGGTAGCGGGGGGATCAGATACGCAGTATTTT. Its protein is CASSSWGVAGGSDTQYF.

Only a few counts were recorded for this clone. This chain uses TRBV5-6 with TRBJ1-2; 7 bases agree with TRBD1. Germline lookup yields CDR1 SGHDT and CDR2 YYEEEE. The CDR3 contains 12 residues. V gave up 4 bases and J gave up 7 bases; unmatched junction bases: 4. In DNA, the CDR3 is TGTGCCAGCAGCGAACAGGGGCCTGGCTACACCTTC. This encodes CASSEQGPGYTF.